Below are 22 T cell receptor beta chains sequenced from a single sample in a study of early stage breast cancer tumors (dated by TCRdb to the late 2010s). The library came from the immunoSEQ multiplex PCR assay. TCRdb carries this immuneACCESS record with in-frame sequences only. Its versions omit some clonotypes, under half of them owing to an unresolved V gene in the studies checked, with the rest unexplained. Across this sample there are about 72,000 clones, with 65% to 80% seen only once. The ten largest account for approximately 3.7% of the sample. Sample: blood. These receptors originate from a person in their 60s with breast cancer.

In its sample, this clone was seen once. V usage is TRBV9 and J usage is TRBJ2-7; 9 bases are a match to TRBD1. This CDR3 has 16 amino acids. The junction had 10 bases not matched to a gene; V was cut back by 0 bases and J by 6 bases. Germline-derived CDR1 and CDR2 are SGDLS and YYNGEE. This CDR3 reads CASSVVGDRGTSEQYF. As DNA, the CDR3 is TGTGCCAGCAGCGTAGTTGGCGACAGGGGGACAAGCGAGCAGTACTTC.

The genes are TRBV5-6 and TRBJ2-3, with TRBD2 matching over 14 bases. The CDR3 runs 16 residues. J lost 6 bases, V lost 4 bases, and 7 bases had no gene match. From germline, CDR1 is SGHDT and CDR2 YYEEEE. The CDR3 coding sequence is TGTGCCAGCAGCAAGACTAGCGGGAGGGACCTGGATACGCAGTATTTT. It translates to CASSKTSGRDLDTQYF.

The CDR3: CASSLGLAFDEQFF. CDR3 coding DNA: TGTGCCAGCAGCTTAGGACTAGCGTTCGATGAGCAGTTCTTC. The chain employs TRBV9 and TRBJ2-1, with 9 bases identical to TRBD2. V was clipped by 4 bases and J by 8 bases; unmatched bases: 7. The CDR3 consists of 14 residues. Germline V gene data show CDR1 as SGDLS and CDR2 as YYNGEE.

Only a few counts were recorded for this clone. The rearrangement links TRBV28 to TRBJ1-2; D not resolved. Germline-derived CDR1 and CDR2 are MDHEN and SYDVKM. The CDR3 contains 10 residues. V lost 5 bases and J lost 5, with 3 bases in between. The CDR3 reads CASSKYGYTF. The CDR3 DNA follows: TGTGCCAGCAGTAAATATGGCTACACCTTC.

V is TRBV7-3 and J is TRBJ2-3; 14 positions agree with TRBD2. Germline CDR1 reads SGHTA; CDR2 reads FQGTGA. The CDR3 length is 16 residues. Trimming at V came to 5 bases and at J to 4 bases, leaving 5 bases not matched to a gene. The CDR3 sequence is CASSRTSGRFADTQYF. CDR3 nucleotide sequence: TGTGCCAGCAGCCGGACTAGCGGGAGGTTTGCAGATACGCAGTATTTT.

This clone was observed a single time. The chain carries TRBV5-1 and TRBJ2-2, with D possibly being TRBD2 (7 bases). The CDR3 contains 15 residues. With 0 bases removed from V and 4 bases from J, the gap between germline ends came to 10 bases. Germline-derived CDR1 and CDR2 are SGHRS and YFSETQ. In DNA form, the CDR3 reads TGCGCCAGCAGCTTGGTGGGGGGGCGCACCGGGGAGCTGTTTTTT. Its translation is CASSLVGGRTGELFF.

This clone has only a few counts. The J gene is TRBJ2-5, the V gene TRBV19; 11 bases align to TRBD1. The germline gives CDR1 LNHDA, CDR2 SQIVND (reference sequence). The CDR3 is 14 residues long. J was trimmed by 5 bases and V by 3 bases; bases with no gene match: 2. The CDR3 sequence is CASSIGQGAETQYF. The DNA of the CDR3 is TGTGCCAGTAGTATTGGACAGGGGGCTGAGACCCAGTACTTC.

CDR3 protein: CSVEPRTGPSRNEQFF. DNA of the CDR3: TGCAGCGTTGAACCGCGGACAGGCCCTTCCAGAAATGAGCAGTTCTTC. The gene calls are TRBV29-1 and TRBJ2-1; TRBD1 matches 7 bases. There are 16 residues in the CDR3. V lost 2 bases and J lost 7; bases outside the gene matches: 14. Germline assignment: CDR1 SQVTM and CDR2 ANQGSEA.

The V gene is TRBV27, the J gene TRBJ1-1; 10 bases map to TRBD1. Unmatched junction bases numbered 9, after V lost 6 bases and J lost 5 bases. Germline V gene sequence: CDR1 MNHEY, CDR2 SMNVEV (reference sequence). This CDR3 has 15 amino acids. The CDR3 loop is CASSGTGADLTEAFF. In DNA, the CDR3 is TGTGCCAGCAGCGGGACAGGGGCCGACCTTACTGAAGCTTTCTTT.

The CDR3 DNA sequence: TGCGCCAGCAGCCTAAATCGGGGGACCAATAACTATGGCTACACCTTC. It is translated as CASSLNRGTNNYGYTF. J is TRBJ1-2 and V is TRBV4-1, with D perhaps TRBD1 (5 bases). The CDR3 runs 16 residues. Germline CDR1 is MGHRA and CDR2 is YSYEKL. Trimming left V 4 bases short and J 1 base short, with 16 bases between.

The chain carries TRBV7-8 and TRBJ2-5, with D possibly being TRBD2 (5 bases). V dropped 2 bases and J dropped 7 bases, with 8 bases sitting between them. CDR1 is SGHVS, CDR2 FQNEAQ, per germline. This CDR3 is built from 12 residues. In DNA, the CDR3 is TGTGCCAGCAGCTTAATGGCGGGGACCCAGTACTTC. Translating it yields CASSLMAGTQYF. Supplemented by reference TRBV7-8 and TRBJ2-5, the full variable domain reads GAGVSQSPRYKVAKRGQDVALRCDPISGHVSLFWYQQALGQGPEFLTYFQNEAQLDKSGLPSDRFFAERPEGSVSTLKIQRTQQEDSAVYLCASSLMAGTQYFGPGTRLLVL.

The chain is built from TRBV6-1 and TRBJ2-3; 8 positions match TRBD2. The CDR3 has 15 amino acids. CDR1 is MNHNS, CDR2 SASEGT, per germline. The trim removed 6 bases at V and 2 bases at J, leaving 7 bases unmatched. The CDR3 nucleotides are TGTGCCAGCAGAGCCAGCGGGGGTTACACAGATACGCAGTATTTT. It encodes CASRASGGYTDTQYF.

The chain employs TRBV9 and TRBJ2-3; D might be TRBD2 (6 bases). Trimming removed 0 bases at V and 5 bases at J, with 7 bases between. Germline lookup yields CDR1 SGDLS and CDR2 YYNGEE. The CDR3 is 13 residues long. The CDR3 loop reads CASSVGLEDTQYF. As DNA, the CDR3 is TGTGCCAGCAGCGTAGGACTAGAAGATACGCAGTATTTT.

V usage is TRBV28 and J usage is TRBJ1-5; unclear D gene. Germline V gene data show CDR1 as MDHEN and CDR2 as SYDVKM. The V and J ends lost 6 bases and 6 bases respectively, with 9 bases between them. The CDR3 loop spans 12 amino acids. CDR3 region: CASRGYGQPQHF. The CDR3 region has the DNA TGTGCCAGCAGAGGGTATGGTCAGCCCCAGCATTTT.

In DNA form, the CDR3 reads TGTGCCAGCAGCTTAGTTGTCAGGGTATTCGATGAGCAGTTCTTC. It translates to CASSLVVRVFDEQFF. The chain links TRBV11-2 to TRBJ2-1; maybe TRBD1 (5 bases). This CDR3 spans 15 amino acids. Per the germline V gene, CDR1 is SGHAT and CDR2 is FQNNGV. V lost 1 base to trimming and J lost 8 bases, with 15 bases between them.

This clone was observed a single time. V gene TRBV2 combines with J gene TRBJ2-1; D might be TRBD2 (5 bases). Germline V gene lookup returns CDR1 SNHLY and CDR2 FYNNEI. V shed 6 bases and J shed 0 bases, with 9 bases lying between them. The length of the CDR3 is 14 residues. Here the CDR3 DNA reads TGTGCCAGCAGGGACTTCTACTCCTACAATGAGCAGTTCTTC. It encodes CASRDFYSYNEQFF.

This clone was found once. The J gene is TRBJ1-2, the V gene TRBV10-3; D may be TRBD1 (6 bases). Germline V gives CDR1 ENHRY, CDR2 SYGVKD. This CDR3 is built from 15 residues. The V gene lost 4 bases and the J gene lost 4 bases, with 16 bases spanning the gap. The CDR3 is CAISGVVTGSYGYTF. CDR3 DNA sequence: TGTGCCATCAGTGGGGTGGTGACAGGATCCTATGGCTACACCTTC.

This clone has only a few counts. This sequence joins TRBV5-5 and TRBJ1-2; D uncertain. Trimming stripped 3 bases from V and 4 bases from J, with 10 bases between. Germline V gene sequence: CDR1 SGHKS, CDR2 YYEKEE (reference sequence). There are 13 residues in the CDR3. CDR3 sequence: CASSSLIPYGYTF. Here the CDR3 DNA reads TGTGCCAGCAGCTCACTGATCCCCTATGGCTACACCTTC. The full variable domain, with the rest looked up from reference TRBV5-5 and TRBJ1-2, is DAGVTQSPTHLIKTRGQQVTLRCSPISGHKSVSWYQQVLGQGPQFIFQYYEKEERGRGNFPDRFSARQFPNYSSELNVNALLLGDSALYLCASSSLIPYGYTFGSGTRLTVV.

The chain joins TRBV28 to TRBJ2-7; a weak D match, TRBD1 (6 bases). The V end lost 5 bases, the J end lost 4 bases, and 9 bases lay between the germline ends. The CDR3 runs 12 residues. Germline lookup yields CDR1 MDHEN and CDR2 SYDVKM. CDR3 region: CASSRQVYEQYF. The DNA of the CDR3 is TGTGCCAGCAGTCGACAGGTTTACGAGCAGTACTTC.

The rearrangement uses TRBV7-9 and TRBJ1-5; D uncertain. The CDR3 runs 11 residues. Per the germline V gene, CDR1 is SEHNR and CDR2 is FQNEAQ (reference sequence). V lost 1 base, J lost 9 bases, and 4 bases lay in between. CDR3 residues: CASSLEGPQHF. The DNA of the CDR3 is TGTGCCAGCAGCTTAGAAGGGCCCCAGCATTTT.

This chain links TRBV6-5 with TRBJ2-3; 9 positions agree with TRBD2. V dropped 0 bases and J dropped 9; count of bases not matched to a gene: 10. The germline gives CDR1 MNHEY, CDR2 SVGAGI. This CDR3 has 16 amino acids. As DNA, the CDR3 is TGTGCCAGCAGTTACTCGAGTAGCGGGAGACGGCAGACGCAGTATTTT. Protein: CASSYSSSGRRQTQYF.

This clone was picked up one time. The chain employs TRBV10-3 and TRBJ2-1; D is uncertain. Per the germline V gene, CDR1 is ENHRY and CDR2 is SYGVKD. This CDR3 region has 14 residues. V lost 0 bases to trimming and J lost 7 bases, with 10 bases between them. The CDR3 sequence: CAISESHGGNEQFF. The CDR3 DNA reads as TGTGCCATCAGTGAGTCGCATGGCGGTAATGAGCAGTTCTTC.